This entry features one T cell receptor beta chain sequence. Its antigen target is currently unknown. No qualities accompany the bases; no much larger clone lies one base away. This specimen comes from a study of cytomegalovirus exposure and HLA in healthy donors (dated by TCRdb to between 2016 and 2019). About the investigation overall: An earlier analysis of several hundred of the donors reported 276 Gb of sequence data and 117 million unique TCR beta sequences obtained from approximately 180 million T cells. An early release that covered more than 550 HLA-typed donors contained approximately 300 gigabases of sequencing data and tens of millions of unique TCR sequences. Of the roughly 400 genotyped donors, approximately 83% fell in the genetic ancestry cluster associated with self-reported Caucasian donors. The study aimed to test whether cataloging public T cell receptors could reveal signatures of past pathogen exposure. Using immunosequencing, the study profiled T cell repertoires from 500 to 800 subjects and related those repertoires to cytomegalovirus serostatus. Besides the first cohort of roughly 640 subjects, a separate validation cohort made up of roughly 130 different subjects was used. High-throughput TCR immunosequencing, statistical association of individual TCRs with disease status, and machine learning were combined to predict cytomegalovirus infection status. A later analysis re-examined previously published TCR beta repertoires from several hundred donors and added high-resolution HLA genotyping to investigate patterns of TCR occurrence. Rather than drawing on any new phenotypic data, the later analysis identified candidate immune exposures from TCR beta sequences and the way those sequences occurred across donors. In an earlier analysis of 587 of the donors, high-throughput TCR beta sequencing was used to judge whether each TCR beta V gene segment behaved as functional or pseudogenic. Donor age, sex, ethnicity and CMV serostatus were compiled together with the repertoire data. Genome-wide SNP genotypes for about 55% of the roughly 670 donors were used in a later genetic analysis, which treated that subset as a discovery cohort. All discovery cohort repertoires had been generated using a single sequencing platform. Both class I and class II loci were covered by HLA typing, at four-digit resolution. The number of typed donors differed by locus: about 620-630 for A, B, C, DRB1 and DQB1; 500 to 550 for DQA1; approximately 600 for DPA1; and about 450 for DPB1. Because of strong linkage in the cohort, five DR-DQ haplotypes were treated as single units for association and clustering. Across approximately 420 genotyped donors of the cohort, an average of roughly 200,000 unique TCR beta nucleotide sequences per donor were sequenced, and around 19% of those sequences were non-productive. The research as a whole found: When HLA alleles, especially DR and DQ, strongly co-occurred, TCR associations were difficult to assign to individual alleles. Correlated functional status among segregating V segments might be attributable to linkage disequilibrium, but an unknown experimental factor could not be ruled out. In a later analysis, several top co-occurrence clusters were reported to appear linked to parvovirus B19, influenza, CMV and Epstein-Barr virus. The authors suggested that the approach could potentially be extended to other disease states and immunological phenotypes. Cytomegalovirus status was reported to be diagnosed by the classifier with high specificity and sensitivity in both the original and validation cohorts. A later analysis associated about 17,000 TCR beta sequences with specific HLA alleles at a false discovery rate of 0.05. Immune exposure information for the cohort was limited to CMV serostatus. In a later genetic analysis, a missense DCLRE1C variant was associated with V-gene and J-gene trimming of TCR beta chains, and the association was replicated in an independent cohort. Because HLA typing was missing for some donors at each locus, association tests included only the typed subset. A further reported finding was that TCR beta sequences accurately predicted the HLA-A and HLA-B alleles for most subjects in the first cohort. A later analysis found that TCR association rates varied across HLA loci, with DRB1 alleles showing the most associated TCRs and HLA-C alleles the fewest. In a later analysis, HLA-associated TCR beta chains showed more clonal expansion and lower generation probabilities than non-associated chains that were equally common. A later genetic analysis reported fewer N-insertions in productive TCRs among donors in an Asian-associated ancestry cluster than the roughly 700-donor mean. The cohort was sequenced for TCR beta chains only, and without alpha or paired-chain data the features that could be detected were limited. In vitro tests confirmed that a few of the cytomegalovirus-associated TCR beta chains recognize cytomegalovirus antigens. The earlier analysis of nearly 600 of the donors excluded 15 to 20 rarely observed V segments, including chromosome 9 orphons, because counts were too low. Presence/absence analyses assumed roughly uniform sequencing depth across donors, an assumption that may not hold. A group of highly shared sequence variants was considered likely to be a technical artifact of the sequencing pipeline. Most TCR sequences were observed very rarely across donors, whereas some public TCRs were present in many individuals. Broadly in line with IMGT annotations, most TCR beta V segments showed up in productive rearrangements about 87% or about 30% of the time in an earlier analysis of under 700 of the donors. A total of 150 to 200 TCR beta chains were listed by the study as associated with cytomegalovirus. A later analysis found that most CMV-associated TCR beta chains appeared HLA-restricted, with HLA associations seemingly driven largely by CMV exposure.

The method was the immunoSEQ multiplex PCR assay. For the multiplex PCR, a mixture combining 60 forward primers for TCR Vbeta segments and 13 reverse primers for TCR Jbeta segments was used. The CDR3 region of rearranged TCR beta genes was amplified from genomic DNA by a multiplex PCR assay. The amplified TCR beta libraries were sequenced on the Illumina HiSeq System as 87-base-pair reads. Per the source publication's procedure: A later analysis counted about 82 million unique TCR beta chains across the 500 to 850 repertoires, and 10 million to 12 million of these chains were shared by at least two donors. To remove PCR and sequencing errors, raw reads were error-corrected and collapsed into unique sequences using a nearest-neighbor algorithm that merged closely related sequences. Alignment of CDR3 sequences to IMGT reference sequences was used to assign V, D and J gene segments. For a sequence to be retained, at least a six-nucleotide match to both a V gene segment and a J gene segment was required. A rearrangement counted as productive if the CDR3 had no stop codons and remained in frame with V and J, and every other rearrangement counted as non-productive. CDR3 was defined according to IMGT convention as the region running from the second conserved V-encoded cysteine to the conserved J-encoded phenylalanine. Sequences without an unambiguous match to a single V gene segment were excluded from the earlier analysis of approximately 560 of the donors. In an earlier analysis of 587 of the donors, a V segment was called functional when productive rearrangements were above 56.7%, and segregating when the standard deviation between donors exceeded 5%. A statistical classification framework was built to diagnose cytomegalovirus status from the catalog of TCR beta chain sequences. In a later analysis, TCR nucleotide sequences were compared against IMGT/GENE-DB human TR gene sequences so that V and J genes could be assigned. Using the TCRdist pipeline, a later analysis assigned CDR3 sequences along with most-parsimonious VDJ recombination scenarios. In a later analysis, every TCR beta chain was defined by the combination of its CDR3 amino acid sequence and its V-gene family, and reads without a unique V-gene family were dropped. To address suspected cross-contamination and a sequencing artifact, a later analysis removed around 600 highly shared, low-generation-probability nucleotide sequences. In a later analysis, a clonal expansion index was calculated for each public chain from normalized within-repertoire ranks of inferred template counts. A later analysis computed generation probabilities with a VDJ recombination model fitted to out-of-frame rearrangements, and checked the results against IGoR. In a later analysis, TCR-TCR, TCR-HLA and TCR-CMV co-occurrence was scored with hypergeometric tests, and a repertoire-size bias correction was applied to TCR pairs. False discovery rates were estimated in a later analysis by permuting HLA or CMV assignments 20 times. In a later analysis, co-occurring TCRs were grouped with DBSCAN, and TCRdist sequence similarity was added when clustering was performed within HLA-allele-positive subsets. Co-occurrence clustering excluded repertoires with fewer than 30,000 or more than 120,000 public chains, plus five with anomalous nucleotide sharing. Here the immuneACCESS table is served through TCRdb, limited to in-frame sequences with V and J called. Missing clones are a known gap in these copies; in checked studies unresolved V genes cover under half, and the rest lacks a known reason. That table furnishes V, J and clone size, whereas the DNA furnished D and trimming. Recorded for this sample are around 130,000 clones; roughly four fifths of them occurred a single time. Of the sample, around 1.8% is held by the ten largest clones.

The cohort consisted of 666 healthy bone marrow donors. All cohort members were sampled while nominally healthy, although unrecorded immune exposures were likely present. The donor tested CMV seronegative and was one of the 352 seronegative cohort members. A peripheral blood sample was provided by each donor, and peripheral blood mononuclear cells were used for TCR beta sequencing. Genomic DNA extraction from the blood cell samples was performed with the Qiagen DNeasy Blood Extraction Kit. Source material: PBMCs. This receptor was taken from a woman between 50 and 59 years old in good health and CMV-seronegative.

The CDR3: CAISESRGGETQYF. The DNA reads as follows: TGTGCCATCAGTGAGTCGAGAGGCGGGGAGACCCAGTACTTC. This receptor chain uses TRBV10-3 and TRBJ2-5, with TRBD2 as a weak D call on 5 bases. Trimming takes 0 bases from V and 5 bases from J, and the germline ends sit 10 bases apart. Taken from cysteine to phenylalanine, the CDR3 has 14 residues. This entry keeps only the CDR3 DNA: 42 bases, framed from base 1. The germline V gene gives CDR1 as ENHRY and CDR2 as SYGVKD.